This TCR beta chain was identified during a study of cytomegalovirus exposure and HLA in healthy donors. The wider study: Out of 150 million to 200 million T cells, an earlier analysis found 117 million unique TCR beta sequences in total. General study findings and limits: Among the CMV-associated chains, three were confirmed in vitro as specific for CMV antigens. Reports showed the classifier diagnosing cytomegalovirus status with high specificity and sensitivity.

Trimming removed 3 bases at V and 5 bases at J, with 7 bases between. CDR1 is DFQATT, CDR2 SNEGSKA, per germline (reference sequence). There are 11 residues in the CDR3. Details on this clone: Its antigen is not known.

With 60 Vbeta and 13 Jbeta primers, the PCR was carried out. Sequencing was performed with immunoSEQ multiplex PCR; in TCRdb, only in-frame clones are kept and a portion is missing. The table shows more than 150,000 clones, with about 80% occurring only once. This cohort consisted of healthy bone marrow donors. The clonotype was recovered from a woman aged 30 to 39 in good health and CMV-seronegative. Material: PBMCs. The chain recombines TRBV20-1 with TRBJ2-5, with D unclear. Written as DNA, the CDR3 is TGCAGTGCTAGTTCAGCGGAGACCCAGTACTTC. As protein: CSASSAETQYF.